Each of the 7 T cell receptor beta chains below was sequenced from the same sample in a study of tumor and adjacent non-tumor tissue in lung cancer. The library came from three nested PCR rounds adapted from ARM-PCR protocols. TCRdb reprocessed the multiplex PCR reads via MiXCR and lists one record per CDR3 protein. The data contain some 120,000 distinct CDR3 sequences, roughly 67% of them singletons. This sample's RNA came from whole unsorted tissue. The sample comprised lung tumor tissue. All receptors come from a young man with non-small cell lung cancer.

On this clonotype itself: One end of the junction is discordant with germline, which a read error may explain. V gene TRBV12-3 or TRBV12-4 combines with J gene TRBJ2-1, with 10 bases that match TRBD2. The CDR3 runs to 15 residues. In nucleotides, the CDR3 is TGTGCCAGCAGCGCCGGACTAGCGGCGATTAATGGGCAGTTCTTC. It encodes CASSAGLAAINGQFF.

The gene calls are TRBV29-1 and TRBJ2-1; 8 nucleotides line up with TRBD1. This CDR3 contains 14 residues. CDR1 is SQVTM, CDR2 ANQGSEA, per germline. The V segment lost 0 bases and the J segment 8 bases; nucleotides outside the gene matches: 6. Here the CDR3 DNA reads TGCAGCGTTGAAGATGACAGGGGATGGTATGAGCAGTTCTTC. This gives the protein CSVEDDRGWYEQFF.

About this clonotype: Since a much larger clone is just one base distant, this may be a read error. The V call is TRBV13, the J call TRBJ2-7, with a possible D match to TRBD1 (5 bases). Germline V gene data show CDR1 as PRHDT and CDR2 as FYEKMQ (reference sequence). The CDR3 loop spans 12 amino acids. CDR3 region: CANSPQGYEQYF. CDR3 coding DNA: TGTGCCAACAGCCCCCAGGGTTACGAGCAGTACTTC.

This clonotype has a count of ten or more. The genes are TRBV11-3 and TRBJ1-4; no clear D gene. The CDR3 contains 13 residues. Per the germline V gene, CDR1 is SGHNT and CDR2 is YENEEA. V dropped 2 bases and J dropped 6 bases, with 7 bases sitting between them. This CDR3 reads CASSLNSYEKLFF. The CDR3 nucleotides are TGTGCCAGCAGCTTAAACAGTTATGAAAAACTGTTTTTT.

Turning to this clonotype: This could be a read error, since a much larger clone is one nucleotide away. The genes are TRBV20-1 and TRBJ2-5; 10 nucleotides match TRBD1. CDR1 is DFQATT, CDR2 SNEGSKA, per germline (reference sequence). V dropped 5 bases and J dropped 5; count of bases not matched to a gene: 11. There are 15 residues in the CDR3. CDR3 coding DNA: TGCAGTGCTTCGTCCTGGGACAGGGGCGAGGAGACCCAGTACTTC. Its translation: CSASSWDRGEETQYF.

In the case of this clonotype: Sequence at one end of the junction differs from germline and may be a read error. V and J are TRBV6-2 or TRBV6-3 and TRBJ1-4; D is perhaps TRBD1 (5 bases). The germline V gene has CDR1 MNHEY and CDR2 SVGEGT. This CDR3 is 16 amino acids long. The CDR3 reads CAGSYGDNRAGERLFF. DNA for the CDR3: TGTGCCGGCAGTTACGGTGACAACCGGGCGGGGGAAAGACTGTTTTTT.

On this clonotype: At one boundary the junction diverges from the germline segment, which might be a read error. The rearrangement uses TRBV11-2 and TRBJ2-4; TRBD2 is a possible D gene (5 bases). CDR1 is SGHAT, CDR2 FQNNGV, per germline. This CDR3 region has 13 residues. The CDR3 sequence: CAGSLERGNIQYF. The DNA of the CDR3 is TGTGCCGGCAGTTTAGAACGGGGAAACATTCAGTACTTC. The full variable domain, its missing parts supplied by reference TRBV11-2 and TRBJ2-4, is EAGVAQSPRYKIIEKRQSVAFWCNPISGHATLYWYQQILGQGPKLLIQFQNNGVVDDSQLPKDRFSAERLKGVDSTLKIQPAKLEDSAVYLCAGSLERGNIQYFGAGTRLSVL.